This T cell receptor beta chain stems from a study of blood T cell repertoires in COVID-19. Study summary: Sources were T cells, B-cell-depleted T cells, or PBMCs; the material itself was cDNA or gDNA.

Trimming removed 2 bases from V and 1 base from J, with 5 bases in between. This CDR3 has 14 amino acids. Germline V lookup: CDR1 MNHNS, CDR2 SASEGT. Clones were read by immunoSEQ multiplex PCR, and TCRdb kept only the in-frame ones, dropping some. The table shows about 160,000 clones, with under 80% occurring only once. This chain uses TRBV6-1 with TRBJ2-2; D gene uncertain. Sequenced material: peripheral blood. This TCR was sampled from an older man with acute or convalescent COVID-19. CDR3 sequence (DNA): TGTGCCAGCAGTGAACAGGAGAACACCGGGGAGCTGTTTTTT. This sequence encodes CASSEQENTGELFF.